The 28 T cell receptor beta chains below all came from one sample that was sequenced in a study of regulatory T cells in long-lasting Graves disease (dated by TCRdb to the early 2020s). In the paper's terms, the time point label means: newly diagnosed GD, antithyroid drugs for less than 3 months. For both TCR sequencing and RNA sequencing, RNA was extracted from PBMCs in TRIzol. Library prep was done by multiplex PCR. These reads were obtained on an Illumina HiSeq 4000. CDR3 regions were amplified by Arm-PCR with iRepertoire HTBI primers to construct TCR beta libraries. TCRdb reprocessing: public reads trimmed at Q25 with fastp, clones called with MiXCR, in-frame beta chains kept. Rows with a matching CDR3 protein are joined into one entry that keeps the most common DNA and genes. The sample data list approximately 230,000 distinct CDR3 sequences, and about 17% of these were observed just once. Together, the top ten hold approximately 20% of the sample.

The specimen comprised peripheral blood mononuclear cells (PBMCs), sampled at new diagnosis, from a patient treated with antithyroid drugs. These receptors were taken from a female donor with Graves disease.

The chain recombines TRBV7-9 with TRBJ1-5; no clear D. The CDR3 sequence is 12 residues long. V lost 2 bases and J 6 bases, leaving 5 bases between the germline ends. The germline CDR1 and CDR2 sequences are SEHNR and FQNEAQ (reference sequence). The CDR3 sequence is CASSLKGQPQHF. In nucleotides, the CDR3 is TGTGCCAGCAGCTTAAAAGGTCAGCCCCAGCATTTT.

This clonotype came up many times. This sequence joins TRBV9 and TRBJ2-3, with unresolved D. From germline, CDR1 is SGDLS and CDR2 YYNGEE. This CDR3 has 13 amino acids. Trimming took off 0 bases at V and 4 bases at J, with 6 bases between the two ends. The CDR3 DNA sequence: TGTGCCAGCAGCGTAGAATGGGCAGATACGCAGTATTTT. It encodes CASSVEWADTQYF.

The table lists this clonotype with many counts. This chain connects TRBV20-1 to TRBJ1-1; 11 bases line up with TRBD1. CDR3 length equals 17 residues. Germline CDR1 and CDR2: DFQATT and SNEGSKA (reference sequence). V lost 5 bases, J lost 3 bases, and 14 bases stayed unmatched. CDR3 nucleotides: TGCAGTGCTTCAGACCTGGACAGGGGGCTTCTGCACACTGAAGCTTTCTTT. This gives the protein CSASDLDRGLLHTEAFF.

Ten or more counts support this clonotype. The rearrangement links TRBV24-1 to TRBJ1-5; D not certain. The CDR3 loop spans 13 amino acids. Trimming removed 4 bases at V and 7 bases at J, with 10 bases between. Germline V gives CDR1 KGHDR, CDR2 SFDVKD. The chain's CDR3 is CATSEDVFQPQHF. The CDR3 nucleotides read TGTGCCACCAGTGAAGACGTCTTCCAGCCCCAGCATTTT.

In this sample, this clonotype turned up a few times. CDR3 bases: TGTGCCACGGGACTAGCGGGGCAAGAGACCCAGTACTTC. This sequence encodes CATGLAGQETQYF. This chain joins TRBV24-1 and TRBJ2-5; TRBD2 matches at 13 bases. The CDR3 loop spans 13 amino acids. The trim removed 10 bases at V and 2 bases at J, leaving 0 bases unmatched. Germline CDR1 and CDR2: KGHDR and SFDVKD.

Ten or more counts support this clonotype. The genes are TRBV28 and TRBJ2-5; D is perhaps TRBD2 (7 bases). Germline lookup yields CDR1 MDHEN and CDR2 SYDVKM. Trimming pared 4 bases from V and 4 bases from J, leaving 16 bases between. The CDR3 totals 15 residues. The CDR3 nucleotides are TGTGCCAGCAGTTCAGGGGAGTGGGGGGGAGAGACCCAGTACTTC. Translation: CASSSGEWGGETQYF.

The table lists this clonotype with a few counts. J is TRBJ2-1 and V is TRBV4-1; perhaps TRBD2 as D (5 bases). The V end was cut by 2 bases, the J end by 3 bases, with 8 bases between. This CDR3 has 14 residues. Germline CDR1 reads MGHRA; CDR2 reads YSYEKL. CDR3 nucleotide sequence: TGCGCCAGCAGCCAAATCGGGATCTACAATGAGCAGTTCTTC. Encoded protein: CASSQIGIYNEQFF.

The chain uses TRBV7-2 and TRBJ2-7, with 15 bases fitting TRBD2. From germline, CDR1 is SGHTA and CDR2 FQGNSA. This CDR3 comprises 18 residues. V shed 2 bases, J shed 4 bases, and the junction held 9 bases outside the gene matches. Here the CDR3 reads CASSLRWTSGRAGYEQYF. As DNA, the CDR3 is TGTGCCAGCAGCTTAAGATGGACTAGCGGGAGGGCCGGGTACGAGCAGTACTTC.

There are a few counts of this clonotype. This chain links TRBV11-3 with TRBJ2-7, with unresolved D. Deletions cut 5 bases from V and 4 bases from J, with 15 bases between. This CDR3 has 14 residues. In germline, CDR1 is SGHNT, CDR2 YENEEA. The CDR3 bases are TGTGCCAGCAGCGCTATTTCGTCAGATTACGAGCAGTACTTC. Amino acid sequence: CASSAISSDYEQYF.

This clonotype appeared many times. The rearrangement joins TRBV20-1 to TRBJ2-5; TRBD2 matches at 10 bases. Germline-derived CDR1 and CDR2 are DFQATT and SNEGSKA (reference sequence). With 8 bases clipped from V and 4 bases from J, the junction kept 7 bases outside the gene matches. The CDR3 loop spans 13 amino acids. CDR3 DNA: TGCAGTTGTCTAGCGGGAGTCGGAGAGACCCAGTACTTC. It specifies CSCLAGVGETQYF.

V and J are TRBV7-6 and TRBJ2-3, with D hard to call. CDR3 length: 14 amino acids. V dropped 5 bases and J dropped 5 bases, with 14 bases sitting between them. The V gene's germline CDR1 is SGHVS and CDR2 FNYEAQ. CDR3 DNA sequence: TGTGCCAGCAGCCACAATGGAGCCCTAGATACGCAGTATTTT. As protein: CASSHNGALDTQYF.

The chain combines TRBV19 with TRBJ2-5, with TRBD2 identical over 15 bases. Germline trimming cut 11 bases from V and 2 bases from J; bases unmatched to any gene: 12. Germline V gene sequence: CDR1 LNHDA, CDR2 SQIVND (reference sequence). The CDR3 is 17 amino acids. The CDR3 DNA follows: TGTGCCTTTAGGGGAGGGGGACTAGCGGGAGGTCAAGAGACCCAGTACTTC. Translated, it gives CAFRGGGLAGGQETQYF.

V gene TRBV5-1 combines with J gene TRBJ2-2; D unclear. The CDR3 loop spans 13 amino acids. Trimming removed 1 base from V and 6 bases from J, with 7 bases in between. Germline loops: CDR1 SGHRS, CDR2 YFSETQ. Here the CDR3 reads CASSLTLAGELFF. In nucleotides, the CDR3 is TGCGCCAGCAGCTTGACCCTCGCCGGGGAGCTGTTTTTT. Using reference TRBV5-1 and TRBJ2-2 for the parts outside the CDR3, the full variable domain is KAGVTQTPRYLIKTRGQQVTLSCSPISGHRSVSWYQQTPGQGLQFLFEYFSETQRNKGNFPGRFSGRQFSNSRSEMNVSTLELGDSALYLCASSLTLAGELFFGEGSRLTVL.

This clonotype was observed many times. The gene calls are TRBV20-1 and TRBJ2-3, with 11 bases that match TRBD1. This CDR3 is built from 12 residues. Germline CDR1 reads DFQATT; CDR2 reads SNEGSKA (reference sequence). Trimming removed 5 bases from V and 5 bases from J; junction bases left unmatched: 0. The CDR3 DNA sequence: TGCAGTGCTGGGACAGGGGGAGATACGCAGTATTTT. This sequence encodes CSAGTGGDTQYF.

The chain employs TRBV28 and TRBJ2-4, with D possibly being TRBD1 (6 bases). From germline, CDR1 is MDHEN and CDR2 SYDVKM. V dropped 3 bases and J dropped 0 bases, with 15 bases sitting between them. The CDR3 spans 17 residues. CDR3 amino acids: CASSFREKGVAKNIQYF. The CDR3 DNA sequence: TGTGCCAGCAGTTTCAGGGAGAAGGGGGTAGCCAAAAACATTCAGTACTTC.

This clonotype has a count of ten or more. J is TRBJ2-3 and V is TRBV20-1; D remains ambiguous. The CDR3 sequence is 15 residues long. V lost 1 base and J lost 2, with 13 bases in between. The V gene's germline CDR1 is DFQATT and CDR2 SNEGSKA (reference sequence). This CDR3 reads CSARGTWMDTDTQYF. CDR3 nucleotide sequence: TGCAGTGCTAGAGGGACCTGGATGGACACAGATACGCAGTATTTT.

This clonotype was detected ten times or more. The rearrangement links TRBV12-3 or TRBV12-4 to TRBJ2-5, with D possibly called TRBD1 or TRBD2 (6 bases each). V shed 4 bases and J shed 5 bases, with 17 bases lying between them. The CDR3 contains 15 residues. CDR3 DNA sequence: TGTGCCAGCAGTTCCCGGGTGGGGGGCGGGGAGACCCAGTACTTC. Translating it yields CASSSRVGGGETQYF.

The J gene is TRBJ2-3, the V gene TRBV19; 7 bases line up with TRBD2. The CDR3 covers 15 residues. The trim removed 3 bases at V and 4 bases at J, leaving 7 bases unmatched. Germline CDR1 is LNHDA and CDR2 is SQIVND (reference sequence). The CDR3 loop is CASSIAGRIADTQYF. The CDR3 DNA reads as TGTGCCAGTAGTATCGCCGGGAGGATTGCAGATACGCAGTATTTT.

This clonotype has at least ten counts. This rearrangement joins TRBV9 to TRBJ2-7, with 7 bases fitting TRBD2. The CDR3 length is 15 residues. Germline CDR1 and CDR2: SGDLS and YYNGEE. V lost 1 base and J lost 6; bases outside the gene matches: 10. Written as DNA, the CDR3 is TGTGCCAGCAGCGTAAGGGCTAGCGGTATCTCCGAGCAGTACTTC. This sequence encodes CASSVRASGISEQYF.

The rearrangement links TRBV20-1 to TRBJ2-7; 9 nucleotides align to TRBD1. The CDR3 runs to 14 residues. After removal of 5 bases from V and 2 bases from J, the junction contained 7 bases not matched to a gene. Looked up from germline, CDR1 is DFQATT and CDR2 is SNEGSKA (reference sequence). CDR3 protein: CSAGGQGLTYEQYF. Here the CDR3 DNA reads TGCAGTGCTGGGGGACAGGGATTGACCTACGAGCAGTACTTC.

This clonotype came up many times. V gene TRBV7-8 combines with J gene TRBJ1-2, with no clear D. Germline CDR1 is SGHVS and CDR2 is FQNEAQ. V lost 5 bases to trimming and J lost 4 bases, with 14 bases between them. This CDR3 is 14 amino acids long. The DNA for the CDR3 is TGTGCCAGCAGCCCCCAGGCGGCGAGCTATGGCTACACCTTC. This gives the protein CASSPQAASYGYTF.

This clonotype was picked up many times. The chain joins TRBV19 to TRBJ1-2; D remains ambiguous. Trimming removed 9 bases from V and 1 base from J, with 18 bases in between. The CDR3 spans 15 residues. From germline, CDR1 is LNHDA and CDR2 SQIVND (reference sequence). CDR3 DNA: TGTGCCAGCCGGACCGGGCCCACGGGTAACTATGGCTACACCTTC. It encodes CASRTGPTGNYGYTF.

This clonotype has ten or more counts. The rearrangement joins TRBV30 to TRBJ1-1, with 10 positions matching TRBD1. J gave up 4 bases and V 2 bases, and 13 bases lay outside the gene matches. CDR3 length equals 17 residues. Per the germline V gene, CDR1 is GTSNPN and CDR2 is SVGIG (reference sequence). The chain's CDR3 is CAWSPPDRGRWGTEAFF. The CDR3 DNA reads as TGTGCCTGGAGTCCTCCCGACAGGGGGCGATGGGGCACTGAAGCTTTCTTT.

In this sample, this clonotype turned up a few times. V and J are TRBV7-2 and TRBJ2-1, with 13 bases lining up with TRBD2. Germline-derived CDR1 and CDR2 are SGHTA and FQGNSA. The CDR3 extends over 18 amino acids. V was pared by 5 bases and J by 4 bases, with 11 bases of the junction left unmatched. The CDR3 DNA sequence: TGTGCCAGCAGCCCAGGGGTACTAGCGGGAGGGTCGTACAATGAGCAGTTCTTC. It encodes CASSPGVLAGGSYNEQFF.

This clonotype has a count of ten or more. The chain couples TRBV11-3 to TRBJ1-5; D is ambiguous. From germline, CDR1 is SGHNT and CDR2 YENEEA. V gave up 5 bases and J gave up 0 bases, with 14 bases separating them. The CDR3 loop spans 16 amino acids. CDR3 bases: TGTGCCAGCAGCGGACGTCAGGAGTATAGCAATCAGCCCCAGCATTTT. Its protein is CASSGRQEYSNQPQHF.

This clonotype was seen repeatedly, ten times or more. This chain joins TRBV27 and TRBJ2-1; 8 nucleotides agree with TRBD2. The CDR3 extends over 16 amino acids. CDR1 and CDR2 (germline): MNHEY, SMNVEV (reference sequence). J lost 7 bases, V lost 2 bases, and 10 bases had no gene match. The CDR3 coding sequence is TGTGCCAGCAGTTTAATTTTCGGGAGGGGAACTAATGAGCAGTTCTTC. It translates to CASSLIFGRGTNEQFF.

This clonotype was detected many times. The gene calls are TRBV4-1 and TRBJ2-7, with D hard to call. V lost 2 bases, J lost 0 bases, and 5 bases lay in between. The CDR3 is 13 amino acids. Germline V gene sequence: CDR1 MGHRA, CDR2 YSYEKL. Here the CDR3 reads CASSQRDSYEQYF. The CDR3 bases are TGCGCCAGCAGCCAAAGGGACTCCTACGAGCAGTACTTC.

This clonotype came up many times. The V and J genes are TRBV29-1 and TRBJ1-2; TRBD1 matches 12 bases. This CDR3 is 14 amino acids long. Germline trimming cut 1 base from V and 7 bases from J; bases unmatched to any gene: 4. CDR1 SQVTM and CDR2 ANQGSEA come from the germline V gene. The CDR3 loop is CSVEAGTGGFGYTF. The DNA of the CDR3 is TGCAGCGTTGAAGCCGGGACAGGGGGCTTTGGCTACACCTTC.